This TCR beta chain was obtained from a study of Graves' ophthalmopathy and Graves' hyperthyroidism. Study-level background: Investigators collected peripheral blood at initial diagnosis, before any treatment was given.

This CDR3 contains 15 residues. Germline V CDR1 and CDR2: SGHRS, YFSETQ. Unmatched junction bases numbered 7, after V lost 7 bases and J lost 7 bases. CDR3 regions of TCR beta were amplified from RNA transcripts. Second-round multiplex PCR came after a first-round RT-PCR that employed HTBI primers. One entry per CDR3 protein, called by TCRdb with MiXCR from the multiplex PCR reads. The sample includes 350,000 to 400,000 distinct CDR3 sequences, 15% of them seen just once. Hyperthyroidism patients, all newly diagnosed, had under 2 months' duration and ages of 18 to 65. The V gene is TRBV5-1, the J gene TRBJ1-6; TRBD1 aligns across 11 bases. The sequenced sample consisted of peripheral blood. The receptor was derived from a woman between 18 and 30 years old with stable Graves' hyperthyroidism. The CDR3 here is CASSGQGVINSPLHF. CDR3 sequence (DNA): TGCGCCAGCTCGGGACAGGGGGTAATAAATTCACCCCTCCACTTT.